The 25 T cell receptor beta chains below were found in one sample sequenced in a study of human T cells and chemical hapten exposure. Sample time point: patch test 1, 2 weeks after DPC sensitization. As to treatment: therapeutic diphenylcyclopropenone sensitization with weekly scalp DPC. TCRdb reanalysed the RACE reads using MiXCR and keeps one entry per CDR3 protein. The repertoire holds 79,000 or so distinct CDR3 sequences, with 10% as singletons. Sample: whole blood, taken in connection with sensitization to the hapten diphenylcyclopropenone (DPC). The receptors here all came from a woman between 45 and 60 years old with alopecia areata. Some clones in this sample may be carry-over from other donors' samples.

This clonotype was found a few times. J is TRBJ1-2 and V is TRBV30, with D possibly TRBD1 on 5 matching bases. CDR3 size: 12 residues. With 5 bases removed from V and 8 bases from J, the gap between germline ends came to 15 bases. CDR1 and CDR2 (germline): GTSNPN, SVGIG (reference sequence). CDR3 bases: TGTGCCTGGGCCGGGACGGGTACCGGCTACACCTTC. This sequence encodes CAWAGTGTGYTF.

This clonotype was seen many times. V usage is TRBV18 and J usage is TRBJ2-7, with TRBD1 matching 7 bases. Germline V gene sequence: CDR1 KGHSH, CDR2 LQKENI. V trimming: 3 bases; J trimming: 0 bases; junction bases outside the gene matches: 14. The CDR3 is 18 residues long. The CDR3 reads CASSPPSHSTGSSYEQYF. The CDR3 region has the DNA TGTGCCAGCTCACCCCCGAGCCATTCGACAGGGAGCTCCTACGAGCAGTACTTC.

This clonotype was detected only a few times. The genes are TRBV12-3 or TRBV12-4 and TRBJ1-5; D ambiguous. V was cut by 3 bases and J by 7 bases, with 10 bases left in between. The CDR3 is 13 amino acids. CDR3: CASSFLPEQPQHF. The CDR3 coding sequence is TGTGCCAGCAGTTTCTTACCGGAGCAGCCCCAGCATTTT.

The chain joins TRBV3-1 to TRBJ1-1; possible D gene TRBD1, 6 bases. V dropped 4 bases and J dropped 3 bases, with 15 bases sitting between them. CDR1 and CDR2 (germline): LGHDT, YNNKEL (reference sequence). The CDR3 is 15 residues long. The CDR3 spells CASSLRGSRDTEAFF. The CDR3 nucleotides are TGTGCCAGCAGCCTCAGGGGAAGTAGAGACACTGAAGCTTTCTTT. Based on the CDR3 plus reference TRBV3-1 and TRBJ1-1, the full variable domain is DTAVSQTPKYLVTQMGNDKSIKCEQNLGHDTMYWYKQDSKKFLKIMFSYNNKELIINETVPNRFSPKSPDKAHLNLHINSLELGDSAVYFCASSLRGSRDTEAFFGQGTRLTVV.

The chain combines TRBV12-5 with TRBJ1-6, with TRBD1 as a possible D gene (6 bases). This CDR3 comprises 14 residues. Trimming shortened V by 4 bases and J by 6 bases, and 10 bases separated the two germline ends. Germline-derived CDR1 and CDR2 are LGHNT and FRNRAP. For the CDR3, the DNA is TGTGCTAGTGGTTCCGGACAGAGTAATTCACCCCTCCACTTT. This sequence encodes CASGSGQSNSPLHF.

This clonotype showed up just a few times. The J gene is TRBJ2-2, the V gene TRBV7-6; D might be TRBD2 (6 bases). From germline, CDR1 is SGHVS and CDR2 FNYEAQ. The germline V and J ends were trimmed by 6 bases and 2 bases, with 13 bases remaining between them. This CDR3 is 15 amino acids long. CDR3 coding DNA: TGTGCCAGCAGTATGCGGAGGGGAAACACCGGGGAGCTGTTTTTT. Translation: CASSMRRGNTGELFF.

This chain joins TRBV28 and TRBJ1-1, with D tentatively TRBD1 (6 bases). V was trimmed by 5 bases and J by 4 bases, leaving 14 bases between them. Germline CDR1 and CDR2: MDHEN and SYDVKM. This CDR3 comprises 14 residues. In nucleotides, the CDR3 is TGTGCCAGCAGTCCCTGGGGGGCAGGCACTGAAGCTTTCTTT. This encodes CASSPWGAGTEAFF.

V gene TRBV7-9 combines with J gene TRBJ2-1, with 12 bases fitting TRBD2. Germline V gene data show CDR1 as SEHNR and CDR2 as FQNEAQ (reference sequence). J was trimmed by 2 bases and V by 4 bases; bases with no gene match: 3. CDR3 length equals 16 residues. This CDR3 reads CASSSRLAGAYNEQFF. CDR3 in DNA: TGTGCCAGCAGCTCCCGACTAGCGGGGGCCTACAATGAGCAGTTCTTC.

V is TRBV12-3 or TRBV12-4 and J is TRBJ2-4, with D tentatively TRBD1 (5 bases). This CDR3 region has 14 residues. V lost 1 base to trimming and J lost 2 bases, with 6 bases between them. The CDR3 nucleotides are TGTGCCAGCAGTTTAGGGGGCTCCAAAAACATTCAGTACTTC. Its protein is CASSLGGSKNIQYF.

This clonotype was seen a handful of times. The genes are TRBV6-2 or TRBV6-3 and TRBJ2-7; TRBD2 matches at 13 bases. Trimming took 3 bases from V and 3 from J; bases not matched to a gene: 11. The CDR3 runs to 18 residues. The germline CDR1 and CDR2 sequences are MNHEY and SVGEGT. CDR3 sequence reads: CASSYPPWTSGSRYEQYF. The DNA of the CDR3 is TGTGCCAGCAGTTATCCCCCCTGGACTAGCGGGAGTCGCTACGAGCAGTACTTC.

This clonotype came up many times. The chain uses TRBV18 and TRBJ1-4; no clear D. V lost 4 bases and J 0 bases, leaving 6 bases between the germline ends. The CDR3 totals 14 residues. Germline V CDR1 and CDR2: KGHSH, LQKENI. This CDR3 is CASSRATTNEKLFF. In DNA, the CDR3 is TGTGCCAGCTCACGGGCTACAACTAATGAAAAACTGTTTTTT.

This chain uses TRBV7-3 with TRBJ2-1; 8 nucleotides agree with TRBD2. This CDR3 has 13 amino acids. The germline CDR1 and CDR2 sequences are SGHTA and FQGTGA. J lost 3 bases, V lost 5 bases, and 0 bases had no gene match. The CDR3 nucleotides read TGTGCCAGCAGCGCGGGGGGCTACAATGAGCAGTTCTTC. Its protein product is CASSAGGYNEQFF.

This clonotype was counted only a few times. V and J are TRBV7-9 and TRBJ2-1; 11 bases agree with TRBD2. Per germline, CDR1 SEHNR and CDR2 FQNEAQ (reference sequence). The junction had 8 bases not matched to a gene; V was cut back by 6 bases and J by 7 bases. The CDR3 covers 15 residues. For the CDR3, the DNA is TGTGCCAGCAGGATACTAGCGGGAGAGGCAAATGAGCAGTTCTTC. Its protein product is CASRILAGEANEQFF.

CDR3 DNA sequence: TGCAGTGCTAGAGAGGGGGGACAGGGCCCGCAAGCTTTCTTT. Translation: CSAREGGQGPQAFF. This rearrangement joins TRBV20-1 to TRBJ1-1, with 9 bases identical to TRBD1. Germline V gene sequence: CDR1 DFQATT, CDR2 SNEGSKA (reference sequence). The CDR3 spans 14 residues. J was trimmed by 9 bases and V by 0 bases; bases with no gene match: 8.

V gene TRBV3-1 combines with J gene TRBJ2-1; 8 positions match TRBD2. The CDR3 runs 16 residues. The trim removed 1 base at V and 3 bases at J, leaving 5 bases unmatched. CDR1 is LGHDT, CDR2 YNNKEL, per germline (reference sequence). CDR3 DNA sequence: TGTGCCAGCAGCCAAGGACTAGCGCTGGACTACAATGAGCAGTTCTTC. It is translated as CASSQGLALDYNEQFF.

Many counts were recorded for this clonotype. This sequence joins TRBV7-9 and TRBJ2-7; 9 positions match TRBD1. Germline trimming cut 4 bases from V and 3 bases from J; bases unmatched to any gene: 7. The CDR3 sequence is 15 residues long. Germline V gene lookup returns CDR1 SEHNR and CDR2 FQNEAQ (reference sequence). Written as DNA, the CDR3 is TGTGCCAGCAGCTCTCCGGGACAGGGATTCTACGAGCAGTACTTC. Residues: CASSSPGQGFYEQYF.

J is TRBJ2-5 and V is TRBV29-1, with D tentatively TRBD1 (5 bases). Germline CDR1 is SQVTM and CDR2 is ANQGSEA. The V and J ends lost 7 bases and 5 bases respectively, with 11 bases between them. The CDR3 totals 11 residues. The CDR3 sequence is CSAATAETQYF. The CDR3 nucleotides are TGCAGCGCTGCGACAGCGGAGACCCAGTACTTC.

J is TRBJ2-7 and V is TRBV3-1, with D possibly matching TRBD1 (5 bases). Germline V gene data show CDR1 as LGHDT and CDR2 as YNNKEL (reference sequence). The V and J ends lost 3 bases and 2 bases respectively, with 11 bases between them. The CDR3 is 14 residues long. This chain's CDR3 is CASSHGTGTYEQYF. The CDR3 DNA sequence: TGTGCCAGCAGCCATGGCACAGGAACCTACGAGCAGTACTTC.

This clonotype turned up a few times. The V call is TRBV7-2, the J call TRBJ2-5; the D is unclear. The CDR3 loop spans 16 amino acids. V was cut by 5 bases and J by 1 base, with 17 bases left in between. The germline V gene has CDR1 SGHTA and CDR2 FQGNSA. The DNA of the CDR3 is TGTGCCAGCAGCCCTCGACTTCGTTATTCCCAAGAGACCCAGTACTTC. This sequence encodes CASSPRLRYSQETQYF.

The chain employs TRBV18 and TRBJ2-7, with 8 bases identical to TRBD1. Germline CDR1 KGHSH, CDR2 LQKENI. Unmatched junction bases numbered 2, after V lost 3 bases and J lost 10 bases. The CDR3 runs to 11 residues. CDR3 region: CASSPDRAQYF. Here the CDR3 DNA reads TGTGCCAGCTCACCGGACAGGGCCCAGTACTTC.

This clonotype was seen ten or more times. V is TRBV11-3 and J is TRBJ2-3; 8 nucleotides match TRBD1. V lost 1 base, J lost 0 bases, and 3 bases stayed unmatched. The CDR3 totals 16 residues. CDR1 is SGHNT and CDR2 is YENEEA in the germline V gene. Here the CDR3 reads CASSLGRTGSTDTQYF. CDR3 coding DNA: TGTGCCAGCAGCTTAGGCCGGACAGGGAGCACAGATACGCAGTATTTT.

V is TRBV5-1 and J is TRBJ1-1; a weak D match, TRBD1 (5 bases). V was pared by 4 bases and J by 5 bases, with 12 bases between. This CDR3 is built from 13 residues. Germline CDR1 and CDR2: SGHRS and YFSETQ. DNA for the CDR3: TGCGCCAGCAGCCGGGGGAGTGGGACTGAAGCTTTCTTT. This encodes CASSRGSGTEAFF.

This clonotype was counted a few times. The gene calls are TRBV7-9 and TRBJ1-1; D gene uncertain. Trimming stripped 5 bases from V and 4 bases from J, with 14 bases between. Germline V lookup: CDR1 SEHNR, CDR2 FQNEAQ (reference sequence). The CDR3 contains 14 residues. The CDR3 sequence: CASSRGGEGTEAFF. The DNA of the CDR3 is TGTGCCAGCAGCCGGGGAGGAGAGGGCACTGAAGCTTTCTTT.

The J gene is TRBJ1-1, the V gene TRBV6-6; 7 bases map to TRBD1. This CDR3 has 15 amino acids. Germline V gene data show CDR1 as MNHNY and CDR2 as SVGAGI (reference sequence). Trimming removed 6 bases from V and 5 bases from J; junction bases left unmatched: 12. The CDR3 loop reads CASRPGGPKGTEAFF. CDR3 DNA: TGTGCCAGCAGACCAGGGGGACCGAAGGGAACTGAAGCTTTCTTT.

The chain links TRBV6-2 or TRBV6-3 to TRBJ2-1; D may be TRBD1 or TRBD2 (5 bases each). V gave up 2 bases and J gave up 8 bases, with 25 bases separating them. This CDR3 is 18 amino acids long. Germline lookup yields CDR1 MNHEY and CDR2 SVGEGT. The CDR3 reads CASSYPPTFRGPHYEQFF. The DNA of the CDR3 is TGTGCCAGCAGTTACCCGCCCACATTCCGGGGCCCCCACTATGAGCAGTTCTTC.